The 28 T cell receptor beta chains below all came from one sample that was sequenced in a study of CD8 T cells in ankylosing spondylitis. TCRdb re-called the 5' RACE reads with MiXCR, one entry per CDR3 protein. The table lists about 130,000 distinct CDR3 sequences, around 13% of them singletons. The sample comprised blood, either unsorted or a sorted T cell fraction (not recorded which). These receptors were collected from a female donor with ankylosing spondylitis or in good health (not recorded which).

The chain employs TRBV7-9 and TRBJ1-5; 7 positions agree with TRBD1. With 5 bases clipped from V and 0 bases from J, the junction kept 4 bases outside the gene matches. CDR3 length equals 15 residues. Germline V gene data show CDR1 as SEHNR and CDR2 as FQNEAQ (reference sequence). CDR3: CASSLTGDSNQPQHF. CDR3 coding DNA: TGTGCCAGCAGCCTTACAGGGGATAGCAATCAGCCCCAGCATTTT.

This clonotype was recorded at least ten times. The rearrangement uses TRBV6-5 and TRBJ2-7; 8 positions match TRBD2. Trimming took 6 bases from V and 0 from J; bases not matched to a gene: 10. From germline, CDR1 is MNHEY and CDR2 SVGAGI. This CDR3 contains 16 residues. CDR3 amino acids: CASREISGKTSYEQYF. DNA for the CDR3: TGTGCCAGCAGAGAGATTAGCGGGAAAACCTCCTACGAGCAGTACTTC.

This clonotype occurred a few times. The chain uses TRBV12-3 or TRBV12-4 and TRBJ2-1; 9 nucleotides agree with TRBD1. This CDR3 contains 17 residues. The junction had 9 bases not matched to a gene; V was cut back by 4 bases and J by 2 bases. The CDR3 DNA sequence: TGTGCCAGCAGTTCCGACAGGGGGGCTCGAGCCTACAATGAGCAGTTCTTC. This sequence encodes CASSSDRGARAYNEQFF.

This clonotype occurred many times. The chain couples TRBV29-1 to TRBJ2-5, with D perhaps TRBD1 or TRBD2 (5 bases each). The CDR3 covers 12 residues. CDR1 and CDR2 (germline): SQVTM, ANQGSEA. Trimming stripped 7 bases from V and 1 base from J, with 10 bases between. The DNA for the CDR3 is TGCAGCGAGGGACGGCTCCAAGAGACCCAGTACTTC. Translated: CSEGRLQETQYF.

This clonotype showed up just a few times. The chain has TRBV27 and TRBJ2-3; D call uncertain. The CDR3 has 14 amino acids. V lost 8 bases and J 0 bases, leaving 12 bases between the germline ends. Germline CDR1 MNHEY, CDR2 SMNVEV (reference sequence). CDR3 amino acids: CASRTIPSTDTQYF. The CDR3 DNA follows: TGTGCCAGCCGAACAATACCTAGCACAGATACGCAGTATTTT.

There are many counts of this clonotype. The genes are TRBV29-1 and TRBJ2-4, with 7 bases lining up with TRBD1. The junction had 4 bases not matched to a gene; V was cut back by 6 bases and J by 8 bases. Per the germline V gene, CDR1 is SQVTM and CDR2 is ANQGSEA. The CDR3 loop spans 11 amino acids. The CDR3 DNA follows: TGCAGCGTATACAGGGGTTACATTCAGTACTTC. Translating gives CSVYRGYIQYF.

This clonotype was seen a handful of times. The chain uses TRBV5-1 and TRBJ2-7; D gene ambiguous. Looked up from germline, CDR1 is SGHRS and CDR2 is YFSETQ. The V end was cut by 1 base, the J end by 0 bases, with 14 bases between. The CDR3 contains 16 residues. The CDR3 loop is CASSLTYSTSSYEQYF. CDR3 coding DNA: TGCGCCAGCAGCTTGACCTACAGCACGAGCTCCTACGAGCAGTACTTC.

The V call is TRBV4-2, the J call TRBJ2-2; a weak D match, TRBD2 (6 bases). The germline V gene has CDR1 LGHNA and CDR2 YNFKEQ. The CDR3 loop spans 14 amino acids. Between the trimmed V and J ends, which lost 1 base and 6 bases, there was a span of 9 bases. CDR3 loop: CASSQAGSAGELFF. The CDR3 bases are TGTGCCAGCAGCCAAGCCGGGAGTGCCGGGGAGCTGTTTTTT.

About this clonotype itself: A read error may be the cause here, since a much bigger clone is one base away. The chain carries TRBV4-1 and TRBJ2-2; no clear D. CDR3 size: 16 residues. CDR1 MGHRA and CDR2 YSYEKL come from the germline V gene. The CDR3 sequence: CVSRNILAKNTGELFF. CDR3 nucleotides: TGCGTCAGCAGAAATATCCTGGCGAAGAACACCGGGGAGCTGTTTTTT.

This clonotype was counted many times. V is TRBV20-1 and J is TRBJ1-2; TRBD1 agrees at 7 bases. The ends lost 3 bases at V and 3 bases at J; junction bases unmatched: 7. Per germline, CDR1 DFQATT and CDR2 SNEGSKA (reference sequence). The CDR3 length is 14 residues. DNA of the CDR3: TGCAGTGCTAGCCCTTGGACAGGCGACTATGGCTACACCTTC. Its protein product is CSASPWTGDYGYTF.

This clonotype was seen at least ten times. The gene calls are TRBV3-1 and TRBJ2-3; weak D call: TRBD1 (5 bases). Germline loops: CDR1 LGHDT, CDR2 YNNKEL (reference sequence). The CDR3 spans 13 residues. The V and J ends lost 0 bases and 4 bases respectively, with 5 bases between them. The CDR3 nucleotides read TGTGCCAGCAGCCAAGACAGGGCAGATACGCAGTATTTT. It is translated as CASSQDRADTQYF.

This clonotype has ten or more counts. The chain is built from TRBV12-3 or TRBV12-4 and TRBJ2-6, with D unresolved. The CDR3 length is 13 residues. V was clipped by 6 bases and J by 0 bases, with 3 bases between them. CDR3 protein: CASSPSGANVLTF. The DNA of the CDR3 is TGTGCCAGCAGCCCCTCTGGGGCCAACGTCCTGACTTTC.

This clonotype was recorded a few times. The chain links TRBV28 to TRBJ2-3, with D perhaps matching TRBD1 or TRBD2 (5 bases each). V was shortened by 6 bases and J by 6 bases, with 22 bases between the two germline ends. CDR3 size: 16 residues. Germline V CDR1 and CDR2: MDHEN, SYDVKM. The CDR3 loop reads CASSSQTLGDGDTQYF. The CDR3 region has the DNA TGTGCCAGCAGCTCCCAGACGTTGGGGGACGGGGATACGCAGTATTTT.

This clonotype has just a few counts. V usage is TRBV29-1 and J usage is TRBJ2-1, with D hard to call. Germline V gene sequence: CDR1 SQVTM, CDR2 ANQGSEA. The CDR3 covers 11 residues. V lost 4 bases and J 2 bases, leaving 3 bases between the germline ends. The CDR3 DNA follows: TGCAGCGTTGGGGCCTACAATGAGCAGTTCTTC. It specifies CSVGAYNEQFF.

Points on this clonotype: The conserved closing phenylalanine or tryptophan is absent in this CDR3, likely reflecting a read error. The CDR3 nucleotides read TGTGCCAGCAGTTTATTCCCTGGGCGGAGGACCAAAAACATTCAGTACCTC. Protein: CASSLFPGRRTKNIQYL. The chain combines TRBV28 with TRBJ2-4; D might be TRBD2 (5 bases). The germline CDR1 and CDR2 sequences are MDHEN and SYDVKM. Trimming left V 1 base short and J 2 bases short, with 15 bases between. The CDR3 covers 17 residues.

In this sample, this clonotype turned up many times. This chain links TRBV20-1 with TRBJ2-1; 13 bases agree with TRBD2. Germline V CDR1 and CDR2: DFQATT, SNEGSKA (reference sequence). V lost 7 bases and J lost 10; bases outside the gene matches: 13. The CDR3 covers 15 residues. CDR3 amino acids: CSGTGGLAGVREQFF. The DNA for the CDR3 is TGCAGTGGGACAGGAGGACTAGCGGGAGTTCGAGAGCAGTTCTTC.

This clonotype was found a few times. This rearrangement joins TRBV20-1 to TRBJ2-7; TRBD2 matches at 11 bases. The germline V gene encodes CDR1 DFQATT and CDR2 SNEGSKA (reference sequence). V was clipped by 6 bases and J by 7 bases; unmatched bases: 11. CDR3 length: 14 amino acids. The CDR3 is CSATTSGGPKEQYF. CDR3 sequence (DNA): TGCAGTGCAACAACTAGCGGGGGACCAAAAGAGCAGTACTTC.

V is TRBV12-3 or TRBV12-4 and J is TRBJ1-6, with D uncertain. V lost 4 bases, J lost 4 bases, and 8 bases lay in between. CDR3 length equals 14 residues. CDR3 DNA: TGTGCCAGCAGTTCTGACAAATATAATTCACCCCTCCACTTT. Translation: CASSSDKYNSPLHF.

The CDR3 protein is CASSFGEYNEQFF. The DNA of the CDR3 is TGTGCCAGCAGCTTTGGGGAATACAATGAGCAGTTCTTC. The rearrangement links TRBV5-5 to TRBJ2-1; D gene ambiguous. V lost 2 bases to trimming and J lost 4 bases, with 7 bases between them. The germline V gene has CDR1 SGHKS and CDR2 YYEKEE (reference sequence). CDR3 length: 13 amino acids.

In its sample, this clonotype was seen many times. The CDR3 coding sequence is TGCAGTACTTCAAGGGGCAATCAGCCCCAGCATTTT. Its translation is CSTSRGNQPQHF. The rearrangement joins TRBV20-1 to TRBJ1-5, with D hard to call. The CDR3 sequence is 12 residues long. Germline V CDR1 and CDR2: DFQATT, SNEGSKA (reference sequence). V was clipped by 8 bases and J by 2 bases, with 10 bases between them.

This clonotype was detected only a few times. This chain joins TRBV12-3 or TRBV12-4 and TRBJ2-1, with 9 positions matching TRBD2. Trimming removed 3 bases from V and 6 bases from J; junction bases left unmatched: 6. The CDR3 loop spans 15 amino acids. CDR3 in DNA: TGTGCCAGCAGTTTGGTGACTAGCGGCCTCAATGAGCAGTTCTTC. Translated: CASSLVTSGLNEQFF.

This clonotype has at least ten counts. The chain carries TRBV20-1 and TRBJ2-7; D possibly corresponds to TRBD2 (6 bases). V was pared by 4 bases and J by 3 bases, with 16 bases between. The CDR3 runs 14 residues. CDR1 is DFQATT, CDR2 SNEGSKA, per germline (reference sequence). CDR3 bases: TGCAGTGCTACACCGGCGGGACTGCTCTACGAGCAGTACTTC. Translated: CSATPAGLLYEQYF.

The chain has TRBV12-3 or TRBV12-4 and TRBJ2-5; 7 bases map to TRBD1. The junction had 3 bases not matched to a gene; V was cut back by 6 bases and J by 2 bases. The CDR3 is made up of 13 amino acids. The CDR3: CASRPTGQETQYF. CDR3 sequence (DNA): TGTGCCAGCAGACCGACAGGGCAAGAGACCCAGTACTTC.

This clonotype has only a few counts. The gene calls are TRBV5-1 and TRBJ2-1; D is perhaps TRBD2 (5 bases). V shed 7 bases and J shed 5 bases, with 16 bases lying between them. The CDR3 extends over 14 amino acids. Germline V lookup: CDR1 SGHRS, CDR2 YFSETQ. CDR3 region: CASSFTSPHNEQFF. Here the CDR3 DNA reads TGCGCCAGCTCTTTCACTAGTCCCCACAATGAGCAGTTCTTC.

J is TRBJ2-7 and V is TRBV29-1, with a weak D call TRBD1 (5 bases). Per the germline V gene, CDR1 is SQVTM and CDR2 is ANQGSEA. Deletions cut 3 bases from V and 6 bases from J, with 12 bases between. CDR3 length equals 12 residues. The CDR3 nucleotides are TGCAGCGTTGATGTTCAGGGCTCCGAGCAGTACTTC. It specifies CSVDVQGSEQYF.

The V call is TRBV5-1, the J call TRBJ1-1; possible D gene TRBD1, 5 bases. Germline CDR1 and CDR2: SGHRS and YFSETQ. V was cut by 0 bases and J by 0 bases, with 6 bases left in between. There are 14 residues in the CDR3. This chain's CDR3 is CASSLEGVNTEAFF. The CDR3 DNA reads TGCGCCAGCAGCTTGGAAGGGGTGAACACTGAAGCTTTCTTT.

This clonotype was counted many times. This rearrangement joins TRBV6-6 to TRBJ1-2, with D uncertain. Trimming removed 6 bases at V and 3 bases at J, with 11 bases between. Germline V gene sequence: CDR1 MNHNY, CDR2 SVGAGI (reference sequence). The CDR3 runs 13 residues. The CDR3 spells CASRPDDDYGYTF. Written as DNA, the CDR3 is TGTGCCAGCAGACCCGACGATGACTATGGCTACACCTTC.

J is TRBJ2-7 and V is TRBV5-1; 9 positions agree with TRBD2. Germline values: CDR1 SGHRS, CDR2 YFSETQ. CDR3 size: 15 residues. V was clipped by 0 bases and J by 0 bases; unmatched bases: 1. The DNA for the CDR3 is TGCGCCAGCAGCTTGGATAGCGGGAGCTCCTACGAGCAGTACTTC. Translated: CASSLDSGSSYEQYF.